This T cell receptor (beta chain) was profiled in a study of T cells in Graves' hyperthyroidism and ophthalmopathy. Amplified TCR beta CDR3 regions derived from RNA transcripts. HTBI primers were used for first-round RT-PCR of the TCR CDR3. Via MiXCR, TCRdb re-called the multiplex PCR reads, giving one row per CDR3 protein. The sample records hundreds of thousands of distinct CDR3 sequences, about 19% being singletons. The CDR3 is 14 residues long. Trimming left V 1 base short and J 5 bases short, with 12 bases between. The germline CDR1 and CDR2 sequences are SGHVS and FNYEAQ. Points on this clonotype: Its antigen is undetermined. A much larger clone is a single base away; this may be a read error.

Study-wide results and caveats: Blood samples included most of the expanded thyroid clonotypes exceeding 0.001.

The sample was blood. The origin of this receptor is a woman aged 45 to 65 with Graves' hyperthyroidism that later progressed to Graves' ophthalmopathy. This chain uses TRBV7-6 with TRBJ2-7; D remains unclear. The CDR3 coding sequence is TGTGCCAGCAGCTTAGGCGGTGTAGGCCACGAGCAGTACTTC. Its translation is CASSLGGVGHEQYF.